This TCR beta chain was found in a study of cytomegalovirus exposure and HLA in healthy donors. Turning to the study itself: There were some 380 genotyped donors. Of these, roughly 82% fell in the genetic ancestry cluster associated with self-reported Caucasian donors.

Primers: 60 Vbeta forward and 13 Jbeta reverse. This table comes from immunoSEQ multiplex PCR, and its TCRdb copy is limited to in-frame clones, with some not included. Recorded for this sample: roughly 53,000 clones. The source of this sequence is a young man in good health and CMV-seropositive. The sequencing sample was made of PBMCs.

The CDR3 spells CASSVASFEQYF. In DNA form, the CDR3 reads TGTGCCAGCAGTGTGGCATCGTTCGAGCAGTACTTC. This chain uses TRBV6-1 with TRBJ2-7, with D unclear. Germline V gene lookup returns CDR1 MNHNS and CDR2 SASEGT. The V and J ends lost 4 bases and 6 bases respectively, with 10 bases between them. CDR3 length: 12 amino acids.